The text below deals with one T cell receptor (beta chain). Different DNA sequences within this sample yield the same CDR3. The repertoire was sequenced with immunoSEQ multiplex PCR; TCRdb's copy has only in-frame clones and lacks some. The data show around 310,000 clones, 89% seen once. Germline-derived CDR1 and CDR2 are SQVTM and ANQGSEA. The CDR3 length is 12 residues. J was trimmed by 4 bases and V by 3 bases; bases with no gene match: 0. The sample is drawn from a study of blood T cell repertoires in COVID-19. The source is a woman in her thirties or forties who had recovered from COVID-19. Sequencing was carried out using PBMCs or T cells enriched from blood (not recorded which). The chain uses TRBV29-1 and TRBJ2-7, with 10 bases aligning to TRBD1. The CDR3 DNA reads TGCAGCGTTGAGGGACAGGGGTACGAGCAGTACTTC. Amino acid sequence: CSVEGQGYEQYF.